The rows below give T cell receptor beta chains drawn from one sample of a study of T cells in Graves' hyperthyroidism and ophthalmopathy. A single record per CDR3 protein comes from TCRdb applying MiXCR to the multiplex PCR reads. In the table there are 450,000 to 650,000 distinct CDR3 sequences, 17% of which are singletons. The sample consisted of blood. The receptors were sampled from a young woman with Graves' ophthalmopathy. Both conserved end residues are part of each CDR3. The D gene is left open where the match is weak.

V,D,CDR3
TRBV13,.,CASSLTPGNEAFF
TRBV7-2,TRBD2,CASSLAGTSGGDTQYF
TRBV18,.,CASSQTSGEVNTEAFF
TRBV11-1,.,CASSFRRGEKLFF
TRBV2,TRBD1,CASIRQGRDYGYTF
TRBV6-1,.,CASGDTFGETQYF
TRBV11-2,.,CASSSTGANNSPLHF
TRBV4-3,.,CASSPGVGAGDTQYF
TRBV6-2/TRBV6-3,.,CASSYPYQGGDQPQHF
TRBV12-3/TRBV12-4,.,CASSFELGIYGYTF
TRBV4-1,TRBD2,CASSQGTSLGETDTQYF
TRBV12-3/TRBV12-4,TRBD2,CASSLRGVGGLSKVF
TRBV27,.,CASSFRREGYEQYF
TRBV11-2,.,CAGNLGSGYTF
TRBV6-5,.,CASSYSPRVNTEAFF
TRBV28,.,CASTGVAYEQYF
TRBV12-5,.,CASGWKGIGELFF
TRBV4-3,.,CASSQTRGTDTQYF
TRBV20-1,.,CSASLTDTTGYTF
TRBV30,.,CAWRGGPTDTQYF
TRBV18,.,CASSPTRGRGHTGELFF
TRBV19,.,CASKALGITDTQYF
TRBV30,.,CAWSVLREKLFF
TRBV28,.,CASTGSLNTEAFF
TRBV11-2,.,CASSLDRVVYNEQFF
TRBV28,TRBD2,CASSPTSDSYEQYF
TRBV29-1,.,CSVDLLRGTEAFF
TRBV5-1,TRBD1,CASSLGDRERSYGYTF
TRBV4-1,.,CASSQVTGIIFNTEAFF
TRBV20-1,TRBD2,CSARDRRLAGGIWWTDTQYF
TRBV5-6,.,CASSTSGGADTQYF
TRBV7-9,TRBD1,CASSSFPTGFEFSEQYF
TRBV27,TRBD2,CASSHQAGDSYNEQFF
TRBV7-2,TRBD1,CASSVEQGYGNTIYF
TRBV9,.,CASSVGTTATNEKLFF
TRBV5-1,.,CASRALSGEEGYTF
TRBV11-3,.,CASSPNRGPNTEAFF
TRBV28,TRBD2,CASQGGAETQYF
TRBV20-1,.,CSARGPTGSFTDTQYF
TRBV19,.,CASTQRDYGYTF
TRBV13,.,CASSDTGGYF
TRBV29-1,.,CSVSRGAQEKLFF
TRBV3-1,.,CANSQGEGTQYF
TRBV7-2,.,CASSTGLRNYGYTF
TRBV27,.,CASSLYQGLSAVNTEAFF
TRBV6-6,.,CASSYSAGYTEAFF
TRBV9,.,CASSAGTSISTDTQYF
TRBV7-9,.,CASSLTGFEAFF
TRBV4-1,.,CATRRTNTEAFF
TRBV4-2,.,CASSQRGDSYNEQFF
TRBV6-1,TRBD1,CASNGDREPYNEQFF